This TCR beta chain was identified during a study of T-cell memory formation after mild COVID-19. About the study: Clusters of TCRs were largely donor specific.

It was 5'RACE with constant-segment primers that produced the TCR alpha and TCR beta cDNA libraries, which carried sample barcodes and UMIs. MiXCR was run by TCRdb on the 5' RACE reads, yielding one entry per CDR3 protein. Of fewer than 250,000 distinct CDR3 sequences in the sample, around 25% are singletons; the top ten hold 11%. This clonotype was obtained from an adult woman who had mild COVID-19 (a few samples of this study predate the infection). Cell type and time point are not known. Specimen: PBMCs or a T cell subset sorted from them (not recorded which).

Here the CDR3 DNA reads TGTGCCAGCACCCTGATCTCGGGGGCGGGGGAGCAGTACTTC. Translation: CASTLISGAGEQYF. The chain employs TRBV7-2 and TRBJ2-7, with D possibly being TRBD1 or TRBD2 (6 bases each). CDR1 SGHTA and CDR2 FQGNSA come from the germline V gene. The germline V and J ends were trimmed by 7 bases and 7 bases, with 20 bases remaining between them. The CDR3 runs 14 residues.